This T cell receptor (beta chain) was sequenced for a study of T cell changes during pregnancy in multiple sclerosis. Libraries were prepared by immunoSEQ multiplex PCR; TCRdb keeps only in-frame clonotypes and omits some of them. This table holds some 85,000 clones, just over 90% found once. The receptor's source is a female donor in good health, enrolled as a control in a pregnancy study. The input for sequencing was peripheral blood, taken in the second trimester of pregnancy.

The CDR3 DNA is TGTGCCAGCAGCTTAAATCAGGGGCAGTCAGAGCAGTACTTC. Protein product: CASSLNQGQSEQYF. This chain uses TRBV7-9 with TRBJ2-7; tentative D call: TRBD1 (6 bases). The CDR3 runs 14 residues. Germline V gene lookup returns CDR1 SEHNR and CDR2 FQNEAQ (reference sequence). Trimming cost V 2 bases and J 7 bases, with 15 bases left between them.